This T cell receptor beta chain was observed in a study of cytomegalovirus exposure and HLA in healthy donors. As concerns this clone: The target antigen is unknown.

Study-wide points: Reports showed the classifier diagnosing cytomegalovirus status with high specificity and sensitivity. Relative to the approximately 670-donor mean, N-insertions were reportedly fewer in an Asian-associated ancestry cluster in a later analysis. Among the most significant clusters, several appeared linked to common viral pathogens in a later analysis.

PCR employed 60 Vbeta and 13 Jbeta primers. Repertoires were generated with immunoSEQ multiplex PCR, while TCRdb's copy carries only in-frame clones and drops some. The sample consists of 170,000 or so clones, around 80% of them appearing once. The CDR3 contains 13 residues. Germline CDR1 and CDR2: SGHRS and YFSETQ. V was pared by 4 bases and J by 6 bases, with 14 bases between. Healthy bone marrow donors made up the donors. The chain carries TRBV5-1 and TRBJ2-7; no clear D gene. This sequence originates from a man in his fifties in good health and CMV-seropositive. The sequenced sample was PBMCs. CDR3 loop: CASSKEYFAEQYF. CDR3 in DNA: TGCGCCAGCAGCAAAGAGTATTTCGCCGAGCAGTACTTC.